Shown below are 12 T cell receptor beta chains from a single sample sequenced in a study of Ad26.COV2.S vaccination and SARS-CoV-2 variants. The treatment is: some 20 received Ad26.COV2.S at low or high dose, single or two shots; several received placebo; per-sample allocation not given. Samples came from day 63 after the first vaccine or placebo injection. Here immunoSEQ multiplex PCR was the method, and the copy in TCRdb shows in-frame clones only, minus some. Among 300,000 to 500,000 clones, 88% were seen once, and the ten largest hold approximately 3.7%. Sequencing used peripheral blood, obtained in a trial of Ad26.COV2.S vaccine versus placebo. The receptors here all came from a person between 18 and 65 years old who received the Ad26.COV2.S COVID-19 vaccine or a placebo.

The chain couples TRBV9 to TRBJ2-5, with a possible D match to TRBD2 (5 bases). The CDR3 runs 16 residues. Germline V lookup: CDR1 SGDLS, CDR2 YYNGEE. The ends were cut back, 0 bases at V and 4 bases at J, with 16 bases in the middle. CDR3 DNA sequence: TGTGCCAGCAGCGTAGAGGCTATCGGGGTCCGAGAGACCCAGTACTTC. The encoded protein is CASSVEAIGVRETQYF.

This clone was seen a handful of times. The chain joins TRBV10-2 to TRBJ1-2; D unresolved. Germline-derived CDR1 and CDR2 are WSHSY and SAAADI. The CDR3 is 14 amino acids. V was clipped by 3 bases and J by 7 bases, with 15 bases between them. The DNA of the CDR3 is TGCGCCAGCAGTGAACGACCAGAACCCGGTGGCTACACCTTC. This codes for CASSERPEPGGYTF.

V usage is TRBV6-5 and J usage is TRBJ2-2; D not resolved. The CDR3 extends over 14 amino acids. V was clipped by 2 bases and J by 0 bases, with 4 bases between them. The V gene's germline CDR1 is MNHEY and CDR2 SVGAGI. Written as DNA, the CDR3 is TGTGCCAGCAGTTACGACGCGAACACCGGGGAGCTGTTTTTT. This sequence encodes CASSYDANTGELFF.

This clone was seen a single time. This chain uses TRBV27 with TRBJ2-1, with a possible D match to TRBD2 (5 bases). V lost 7 bases and J lost 3, with 16 bases in between. The CDR3 runs to 15 residues. Germline lookup yields CDR1 MNHEY and CDR2 SMNVEV (reference sequence). The CDR3 sequence: CASTPRGLGYNEQFF. The CDR3 DNA reads as TGTGCCAGCACCCCACGAGGGCTCGGCTACAATGAGCAGTTCTTC.

The chain is built from TRBV7-4 and TRBJ2-5; D unclear. V was clipped by 5 bases and J by 5 bases, with 15 bases between them. Germline V gene lookup returns CDR1 SGHVT and CDR2 SQSDAQ. This CDR3 is 14 amino acids long. Here the CDR3 DNA reads TGTGCCAGCAGCCCAGCCGGCAGATACGAGACCCAGTACTTC. The encoded protein is CASSPAGRYETQYF.

This clone was counted once. Different DNA sequences within this sample yield the same CDR3. This chain joins TRBV5-1 and TRBJ2-3; TRBD2 matches at 8 bases. CDR3 length equals 15 residues. The junction had 7 bases not matched to a gene; V was cut back by 1 base and J by 6 bases. The germline V gene has CDR1 SGHRS and CDR2 YFSETQ. CDR3 sequence: CASSLRRGGRDTQYF. CDR3 DNA sequence: TGCGCCAGCAGCTTGAGACGGGGGGGCCGGGATACGCAGTATTTT.

V gene TRBV2 combines with J gene TRBJ2-5; TRBD1 might be the D (6 bases). Germline CDR1 and CDR2: SNHLY and FYNNEI. Trimming took off 11 bases at V and 2 bases at J, with 12 bases between the two ends. This CDR3 has 12 residues. The CDR3 DNA sequence: TGTGCCTGCCGGGACATACAAGAGACCCAGTACTTC. Amino acids: CACRDIQETQYF.

V and J are TRBV15 and TRBJ2-3; D unresolved. V was trimmed by 10 bases and J by 1 base, leaving 15 bases between them. Germline V gene lookup returns CDR1 LNHNV and CDR2 YYDKDF (reference sequence). CDR3 length: 14 residues. The CDR3 region has the DNA TGTGCCAAGAAGAGATCCGGCGGCACAGATACGCAGTATTTT. It is translated as CAKKRSGGTDTQYF.

This clone was detected only once. This chain uses TRBV19 with TRBJ2-7; possibly TRBD2 for D (5 bases). Germline values: CDR1 LNHDA, CDR2 SQIVND (reference sequence). Deletions cut 5 bases from V and 5 bases from J, with 19 bases between. The CDR3 runs to 15 residues. The CDR3 protein is CASSQRTVLWNEQYF. DNA of the CDR3: TGTGCCAGTAGTCAACGGACTGTGTTGTGGAACGAGCAGTACTTC.

V and J are TRBV11-2 and TRBJ2-5; D uncertain. There are 12 residues in the CDR3. Trimming removed 8 bases at V and 5 bases at J, with 12 bases between. Germline assignment: CDR1 SGHAT and CDR2 FQNNGV. CDR3 DNA: TGTGCCAGCTCCCTTTCCCGGGAGACCCAGTACTTC. This gives the protein CASSLSRETQYF.

This sequence joins TRBV7-8 and TRBJ2-2; tentative D call: TRBD1 (5 bases). Germline CDR1 is SGHVS and CDR2 is FQNEAQ. The CDR3 consists of 17 residues. V was cut by 6 bases and J by 1 base, with 18 bases left in between. The DNA for the CDR3 is TGTGCCAGCAGATTTAAAGGGGTAGGGATGAACACCGGGGAGCTGTTTTTT. It yields the protein CASRFKGVGMNTGELFF.

The V and J genes are TRBV28 and TRBJ2-2; possibly TRBD1 for D (6 bases). V lost 6 bases and J 0 bases, leaving 11 bases between the germline ends. From germline, CDR1 is MDHEN and CDR2 SYDVKM. The CDR3 is 15 amino acids. The CDR3 reads CASRWAGANTGELFF. The CDR3 nucleotides are TGTGCCAGCAGGTGGGCAGGGGCGAACACCGGGGAGCTGTTTTTT.